The table lists the clone carrying this T cell receptor (beta chain) with a few counts. The data belong to a study of control samples from healthy donors and cancer patients. This CDR3 is 15 amino acids long. Germline CDR1 MNHEY, CDR2 SVGAGI. The V end lost 4 bases, the J end lost 1 base, and 13 bases lay between the germline ends. Clones were sequenced by immunoSEQ multiplex PCR, and TCRdb holds only the in-frame ones, with some missing. The sample carries some 120,000 clones, approximately 90% recorded once. This chain uses TRBV6-5 with TRBJ2-5; D is unclear. Input material: blood. The receptor was derived from a man aged 18-30 years in good health. This CDR3 is CASSWEMSLQETQYF. CDR3 DNA: TGTGCCAGCAGTTGGGAAATGAGCCTCCAAGAGACCCAGTACTTC.